The rows below give T cell receptor beta chains drawn from one sample of a study of CD8+CD57+ T cells in acquired aplastic anemia. TCRdb reanalysed the reads using MiXCR and keeps one entry per CDR3 protein. The sample has around 33,000 distinct CDR3 sequences; 76% are singletons. Input material: sorted CD4+, CD8+, or CD8+CD57+ T cells (not recorded which) from PBMCs. The source of these receptors is a human donor in good health, serving as a control. Each CDR3 is given with its conserved first and last residue. The D gene is left open where the match is weak.

V gene	CDR3 length	J gene	D gene	CDR3 protein
TRBV20-1	13	TRBJ2-7	.	CSARRGTSYEQYF
TRBV29-1	13	TRBJ1-2	.	CSVEFGGENGYTF
TRBV7-9	15	TRBJ1-2	.	CASSLAELSNYGYTF
TRBV2	14	TRBJ2-3	.	CASSEGKRADTQYF
TRBV19	15	TRBJ1-4	.	CASSIEGRTGEKLFF
TRBV10-3	11	TRBJ2-1	.	CAISLGNEQFF
TRBV6-1	13	TRBJ2-5	.	CASSTQGWETQYF
TRBV7-2	15	TRBJ2-7	TRBD1	CASSSGTGGTYEQYF
TRBV4-3	14	TRBJ2-5	.	CASSQVGQQETQYF
TRBV2	13	TRBJ2-2	.	CASSVTSAGELFF
TRBV19	14	TRBJ2-1	.	CASSIKGGYNEQFF
TRBV10-3	14	TRBJ2-7	.	CAISDAGSSYEQYF
TRBV15	13	TRBJ2-7	TRBD1	CATSGTGGYEQYF
TRBV20-1	14	TRBJ2-7	.	CSARDKTMIYEQYF
TRBV29-1	14	TRBJ1-2	.	CSADFGGTSYGYTF
TRBV6-1	14	TRBJ1-5	TRBD1	CASTPDRGNQPQHF
TRBV11-2	12	TRBJ2-7	.	CASSSLGYEQYF
TRBV10-3	14	TRBJ1-3	.	CAIMDLNSGNTIYF
TRBV19	13	TRBJ2-5	.	CAGNSGFQETQYF
TRBV2	15	TRBJ1-5	TRBD1	CASSTDRGRNQPQHF